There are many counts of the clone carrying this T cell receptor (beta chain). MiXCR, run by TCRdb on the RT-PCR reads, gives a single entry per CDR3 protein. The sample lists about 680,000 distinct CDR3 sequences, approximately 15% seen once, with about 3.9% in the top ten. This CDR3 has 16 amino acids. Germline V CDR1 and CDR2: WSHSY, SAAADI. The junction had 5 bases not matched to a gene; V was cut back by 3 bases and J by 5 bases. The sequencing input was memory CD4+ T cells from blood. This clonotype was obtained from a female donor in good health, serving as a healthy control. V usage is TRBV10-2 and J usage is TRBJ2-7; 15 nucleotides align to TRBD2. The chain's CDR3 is CASSDPGTSGRNEQYF. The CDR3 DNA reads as TGCGCCAGCAGTGACCCGGGGACTAGCGGGAGGAACGAGCAGTACTTC.